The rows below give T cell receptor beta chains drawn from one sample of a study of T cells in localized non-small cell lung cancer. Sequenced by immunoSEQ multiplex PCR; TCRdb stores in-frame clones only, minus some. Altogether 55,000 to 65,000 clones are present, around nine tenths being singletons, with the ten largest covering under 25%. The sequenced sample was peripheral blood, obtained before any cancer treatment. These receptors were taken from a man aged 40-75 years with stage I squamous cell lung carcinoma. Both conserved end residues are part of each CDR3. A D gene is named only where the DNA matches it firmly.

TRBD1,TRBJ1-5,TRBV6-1,TGTGCCAGCATCCGGGACAGGGCCAGTCAGCCCCAGCATTTT,CASIRDRASQPQHF
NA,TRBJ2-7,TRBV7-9,TGTGCCAGCAGCTTAGTATGGAGCTACGAGCAGTACTTC,CASSLVWSYEQYF
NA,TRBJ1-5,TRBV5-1,TGCGCCAGCAGCTCCTTGGGGGGTAGCAATCAGCCCCAGCATTTT,CASSSLGGSNQPQHF
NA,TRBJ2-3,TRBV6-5,TGTGCCAGCAGCTACGGGCAGTCCACAGATACGCAGTATTTT,CASSYGQSTDTQYF
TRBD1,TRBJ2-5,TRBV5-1,TGCGCCAGCAGCTTGGTACAGGGGAGCTACGAGACCCAGTACTTC,CASSLVQGSYETQYF
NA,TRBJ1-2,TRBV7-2,TGTGCCAGCAGCGTCACGGCCGGTGACCATGGCTACACCTTC,CASSVTAGDHGYTF
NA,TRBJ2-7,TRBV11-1,TGTGCCAGCAGCTTAGATCTGTTACCCTACGAAGAGCAGTACTTC,CASSLDLLPYEEQYF
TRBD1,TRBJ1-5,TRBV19,TGTGCCAGTACAAACACAGGGGAAAGCAATCAGCCCCAGCATTTT,CASTNTGESNQPQHF
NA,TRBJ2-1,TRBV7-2,TGTGCCGGAGGAGGTGAGCAGTTCTTC,CAGGGEQFF
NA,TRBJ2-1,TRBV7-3,TGTGCCAGCAGCTTAGGGCTATCGAACAATGAGCAGTTCTTC,CASSLGLSNNEQFF
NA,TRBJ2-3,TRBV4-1,TGCGCCAGCAGCCGGGGACACAGCACAGATACGCAGTATTTT,CASSRGHSTDTQYF
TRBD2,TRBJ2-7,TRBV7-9,TGTGCCAGCAGCTGGACTAGCTACGAGCAGTACTTC,CASSWTSYEQYF
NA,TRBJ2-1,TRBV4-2,TGTGCCAGCAGCCGAAGGGGGGACTCCGACAATGAGCAGTTCTTC,CASSRRGDSDNEQFF
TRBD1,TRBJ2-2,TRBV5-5,TGTGCCAGCAGCTCCCCCCCGGGACAGTCGAACACCGGGGAGCTGTTTTTT,CASSSPPGQSNTGELFF